These 2 T cell receptor beta chains were sequenced from one sample in a study of radiotherapy plus CTLA-4 blockade in lung cancer. Libraries were prepared by immunoSEQ multiplex PCR; TCRdb keeps only in-frame clonotypes and omits some of them. The sample has 85,000 to 100,000 clones, approximately 75% seen once. The source was peripheral blood, collected from a patient treated with radiotherapy plus ipilimumab. These receptors originate from a human donor with non-small cell lung cancer that progressed on radiotherapy plus ipilimumab.

This sequence joins TRBV7-6 and TRBJ2-1; maybe TRBD2 (5 bases). This CDR3 region has 15 residues. V was clipped by 3 bases and J by 0 bases, with 9 bases between them. Per the germline V gene, CDR1 is SGHVS and CDR2 is FNYEAQ. CDR3 nucleotide sequence: TGTGCCAGCAGCTTCGGCGGGCCCTCCTACAATGAGCAGTTCTTC. The encoded protein is CASSFGGPSYNEQFF.

This clone has only a few counts. J is TRBJ1-5 and V is TRBV14, with D possibly being TRBD1 (6 bases). V gave up 8 bases and J gave up 2 bases, with 7 bases separating them. This CDR3 region has 12 residues. Germline CDR1 reads SGHDN; CDR2 reads FVKESK. CDR3: CASGQRNQPQHF. The CDR3 region has the DNA TGTGCCAGCGGACAGCGCAATCAGCCCCAGCATTTT.